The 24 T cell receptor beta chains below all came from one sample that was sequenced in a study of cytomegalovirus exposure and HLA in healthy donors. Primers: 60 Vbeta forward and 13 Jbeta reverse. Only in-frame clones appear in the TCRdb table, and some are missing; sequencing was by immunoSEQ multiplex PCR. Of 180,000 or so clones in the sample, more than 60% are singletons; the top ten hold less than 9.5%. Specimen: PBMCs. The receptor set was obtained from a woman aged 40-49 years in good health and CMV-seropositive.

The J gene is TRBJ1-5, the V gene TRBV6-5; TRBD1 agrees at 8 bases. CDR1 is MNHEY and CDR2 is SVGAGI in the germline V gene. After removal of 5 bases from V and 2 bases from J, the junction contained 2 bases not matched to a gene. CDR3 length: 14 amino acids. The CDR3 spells CASSGQGGNQPQHF. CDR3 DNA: TGTGCCAGCAGTGGACAGGGCGGCAATCAGCCCCAGCATTTT.

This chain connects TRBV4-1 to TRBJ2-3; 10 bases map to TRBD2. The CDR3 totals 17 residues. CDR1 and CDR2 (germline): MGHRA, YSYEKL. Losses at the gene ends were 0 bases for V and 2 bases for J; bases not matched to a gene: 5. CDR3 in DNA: TGCGCCAGCAGCCAAGATCCTAGCGGGAGAAACACAGATACGCAGTATTTT. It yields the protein CASSQDPSGRNTDTQYF.

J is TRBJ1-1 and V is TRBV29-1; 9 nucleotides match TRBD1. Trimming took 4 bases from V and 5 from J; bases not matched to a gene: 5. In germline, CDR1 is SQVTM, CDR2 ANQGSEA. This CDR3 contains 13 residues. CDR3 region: CSVARTGETEAFF. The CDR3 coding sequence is TGCAGCGTTGCAAGGACAGGGGAAACTGAAGCTTTCTTT.

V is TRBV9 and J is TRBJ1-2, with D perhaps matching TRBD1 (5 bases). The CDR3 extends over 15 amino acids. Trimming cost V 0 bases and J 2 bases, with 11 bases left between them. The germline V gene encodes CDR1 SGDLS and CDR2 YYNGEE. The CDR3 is CASSVAPQGNYGYTF. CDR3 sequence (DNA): TGTGCCAGCAGCGTAGCTCCTCAGGGAAACTATGGCTACACCTTC.

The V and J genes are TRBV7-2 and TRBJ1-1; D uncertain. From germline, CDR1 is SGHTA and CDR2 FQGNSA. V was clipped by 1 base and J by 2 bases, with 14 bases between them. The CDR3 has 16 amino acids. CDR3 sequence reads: CASSLDSGTTNTEAFF. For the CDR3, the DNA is TGTGCCAGCAGCTTAGACAGCGGAACTACTAACACTGAAGCTTTCTTT.

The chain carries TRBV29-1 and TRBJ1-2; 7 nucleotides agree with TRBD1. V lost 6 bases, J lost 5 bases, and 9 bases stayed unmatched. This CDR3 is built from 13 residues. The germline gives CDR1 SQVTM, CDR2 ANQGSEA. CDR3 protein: CSVLAGQLYGYTF. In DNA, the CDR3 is TGCAGCGTCCTCGCGGGACAGCTTTATGGCTACACCTTC.

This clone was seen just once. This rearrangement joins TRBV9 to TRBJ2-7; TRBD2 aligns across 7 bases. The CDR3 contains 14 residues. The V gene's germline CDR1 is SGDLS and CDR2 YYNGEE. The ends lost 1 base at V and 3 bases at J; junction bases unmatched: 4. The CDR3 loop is CASSVYPSGYEQYF. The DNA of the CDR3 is TGTGCCAGCAGCGTATACCCTAGCGGCTACGAGCAGTACTTC.

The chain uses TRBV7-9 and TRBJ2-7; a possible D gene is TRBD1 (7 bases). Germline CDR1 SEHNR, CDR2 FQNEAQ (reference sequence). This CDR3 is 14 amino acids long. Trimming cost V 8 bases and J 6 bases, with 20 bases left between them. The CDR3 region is CASGRGGGFGEQYF. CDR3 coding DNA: TGTGCCAGCGGGCGTGGAGGGGGCTTCGGCGAGCAGTACTTC. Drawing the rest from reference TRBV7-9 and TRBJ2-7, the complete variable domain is DTGVSQNPRHKITKRGQNVTFRCDPISEHNRLYWYRQTLGQGPEFLTYFQNEAQLEKSRLLSDRFSAERPKGSFSTLEIQRTEQGDSAMYLCASGRGGGFGEQYFGPGTRLTVT.

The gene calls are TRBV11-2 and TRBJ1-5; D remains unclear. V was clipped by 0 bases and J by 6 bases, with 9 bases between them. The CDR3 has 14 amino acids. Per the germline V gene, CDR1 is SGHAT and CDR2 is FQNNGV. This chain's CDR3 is CASSLDRESQPQHF. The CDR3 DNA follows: TGTGCCAGCAGCTTAGATCGAGAGTCTCAGCCCCAGCATTTT.

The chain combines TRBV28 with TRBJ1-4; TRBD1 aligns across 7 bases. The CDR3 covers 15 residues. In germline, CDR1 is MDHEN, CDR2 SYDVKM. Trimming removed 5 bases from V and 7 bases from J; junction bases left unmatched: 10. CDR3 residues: CASSGPTRGVEKLFF. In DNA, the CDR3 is TGTGCCAGCAGTGGCCCAACCAGGGGGGTTGAAAAACTGTTTTTT.

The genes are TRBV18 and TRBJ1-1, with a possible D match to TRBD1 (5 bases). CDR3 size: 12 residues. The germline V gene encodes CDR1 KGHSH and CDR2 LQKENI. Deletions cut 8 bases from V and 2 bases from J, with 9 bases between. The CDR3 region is CASGAINTEAFF. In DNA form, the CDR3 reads TGTGCCAGCGGGGCCATTAACACTGAAGCTTTCTTT.

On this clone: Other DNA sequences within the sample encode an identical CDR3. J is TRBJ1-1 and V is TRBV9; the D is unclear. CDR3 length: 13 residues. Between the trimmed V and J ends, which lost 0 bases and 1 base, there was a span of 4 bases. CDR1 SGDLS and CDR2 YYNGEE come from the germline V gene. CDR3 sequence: CASSVAQNTEAFF. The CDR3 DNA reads TGTGCCAGCAGCGTAGCACAGAACACTGAAGCTTTCTTT.

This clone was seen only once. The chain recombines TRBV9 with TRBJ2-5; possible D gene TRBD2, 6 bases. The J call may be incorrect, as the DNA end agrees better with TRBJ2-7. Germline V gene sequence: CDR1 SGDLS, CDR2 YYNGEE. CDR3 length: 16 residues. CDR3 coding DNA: TGTGCCAGCAGCGTAGTACCGGAGGGGCCGACCTACGAGCAGTACTTC. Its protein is CASSVVPEGPTYEQYF.

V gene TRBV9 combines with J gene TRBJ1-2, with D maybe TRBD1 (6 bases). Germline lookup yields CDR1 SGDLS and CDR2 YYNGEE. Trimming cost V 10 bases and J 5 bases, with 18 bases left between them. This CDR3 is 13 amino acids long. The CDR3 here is CASSPGTLYGYTF. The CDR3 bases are TGTGCCTCATCCCCCGGGACATTGTATGGCTACACCTTC.

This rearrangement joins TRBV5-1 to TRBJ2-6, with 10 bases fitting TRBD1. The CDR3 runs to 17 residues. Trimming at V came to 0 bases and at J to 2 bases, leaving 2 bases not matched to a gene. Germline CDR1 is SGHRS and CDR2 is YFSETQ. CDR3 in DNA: TGCGCCAGCAGCTTGGGACAGGGGGCGGCTGGGGCCAACGTCCTGACTTTC. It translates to CASSLGQGAAGANVLTF.

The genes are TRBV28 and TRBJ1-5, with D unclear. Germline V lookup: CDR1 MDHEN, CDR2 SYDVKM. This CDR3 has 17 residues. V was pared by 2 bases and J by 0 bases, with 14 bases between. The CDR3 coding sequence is TGTGCCAGCAGTTTAAGCCAGGCGCCATATAGCAATCAGCCCCAGCATTTT. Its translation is CASSLSQAPYSNQPQHF.

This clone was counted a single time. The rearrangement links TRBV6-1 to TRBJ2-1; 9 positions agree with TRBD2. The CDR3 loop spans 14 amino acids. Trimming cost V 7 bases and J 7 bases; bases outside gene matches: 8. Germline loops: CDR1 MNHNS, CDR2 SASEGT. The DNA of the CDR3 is TGTGCCAGCAAGAGTAGCGGGAGTTATAATGAGCAGTTCTTC. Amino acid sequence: CASKSSGSYNEQFF.

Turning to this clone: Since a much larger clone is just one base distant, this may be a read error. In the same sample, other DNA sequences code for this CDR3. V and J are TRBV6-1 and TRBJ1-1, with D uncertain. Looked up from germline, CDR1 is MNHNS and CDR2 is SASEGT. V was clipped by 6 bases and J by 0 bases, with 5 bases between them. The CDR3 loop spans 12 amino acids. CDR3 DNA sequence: TGTGCCAGCAGCCACATGAACACTGAAGCTTTCTTT. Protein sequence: CASSHMNTEAFF.

CDR3: CASSPLPGTGTYEQYF. CDR3 nucleotide sequence: TGTGCCAGCAGCCCCCTCCCCGGGACAGGGACCTACGAGCAGTACTTC. The chain combines TRBV28 with TRBJ2-7; 9 bases map to TRBD1. The V gene's germline CDR1 is MDHEN and CDR2 SYDVKM. With V trimmed by 6 bases and J by 2 bases, 11 bases remained unmatched. The CDR3 runs to 16 residues.

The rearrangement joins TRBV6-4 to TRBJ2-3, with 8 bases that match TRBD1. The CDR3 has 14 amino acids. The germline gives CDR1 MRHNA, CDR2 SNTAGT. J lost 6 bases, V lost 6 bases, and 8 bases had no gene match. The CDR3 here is CASSPGQGQDTQYF. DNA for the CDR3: TGTGCCAGCAGCCCCGGACAGGGCCAGGATACGCAGTATTTT.

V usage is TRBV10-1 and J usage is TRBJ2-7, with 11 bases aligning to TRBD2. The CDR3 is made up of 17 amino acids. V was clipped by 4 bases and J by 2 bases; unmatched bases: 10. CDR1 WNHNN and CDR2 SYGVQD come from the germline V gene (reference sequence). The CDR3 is CASSARTGLAETYEQYF. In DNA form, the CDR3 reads TGCGCCAGCAGTGCGCGTACGGGACTAGCGGAGACCTACGAGCAGTACTTC.

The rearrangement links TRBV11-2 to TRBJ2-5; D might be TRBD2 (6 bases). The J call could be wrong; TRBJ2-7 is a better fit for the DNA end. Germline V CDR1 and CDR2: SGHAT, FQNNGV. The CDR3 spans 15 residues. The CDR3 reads CASSLEPGAPYEQYF. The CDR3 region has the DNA TGTGCCAGCAGCTTAGAGCCGGGAGCCCCCTACGAGCAGTACTTC.

CDR3 residues: CASSNSGLQETQYF. The CDR3 DNA reads TGTGCCAGTAGCAATAGCGGACTCCAAGAGACCCAGTACTTC. The gene calls are TRBV19 and TRBJ2-5; possibly TRBD2 for D (6 bases). The germline V gene encodes CDR1 LNHDA and CDR2 SQIVND (reference sequence). The CDR3 extends over 14 amino acids. The V gene lost 6 bases and the J gene lost 1 base, with 12 bases spanning the gap. Variable domain in full (rest from reference TRBV19 and TRBJ2-5): DGGITQSPKYLFRKEGQNVTLSCEQNLNHDAMYWYRQDPGQGLRLIYYSQIVNDFQKGDIAEGYSVSREKKESFPLTVTSAQKNPTAFYLCASSNSGLQETQYFGPGTRLLVL.

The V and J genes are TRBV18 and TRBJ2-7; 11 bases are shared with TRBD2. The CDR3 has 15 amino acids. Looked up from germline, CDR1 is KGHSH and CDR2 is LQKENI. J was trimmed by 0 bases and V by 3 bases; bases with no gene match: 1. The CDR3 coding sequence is TGTGCCAGCTCACCCGGGACTAGCGGCTCCTACGAGCAGTACTTC. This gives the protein CASSPGTSGSYEQYF.